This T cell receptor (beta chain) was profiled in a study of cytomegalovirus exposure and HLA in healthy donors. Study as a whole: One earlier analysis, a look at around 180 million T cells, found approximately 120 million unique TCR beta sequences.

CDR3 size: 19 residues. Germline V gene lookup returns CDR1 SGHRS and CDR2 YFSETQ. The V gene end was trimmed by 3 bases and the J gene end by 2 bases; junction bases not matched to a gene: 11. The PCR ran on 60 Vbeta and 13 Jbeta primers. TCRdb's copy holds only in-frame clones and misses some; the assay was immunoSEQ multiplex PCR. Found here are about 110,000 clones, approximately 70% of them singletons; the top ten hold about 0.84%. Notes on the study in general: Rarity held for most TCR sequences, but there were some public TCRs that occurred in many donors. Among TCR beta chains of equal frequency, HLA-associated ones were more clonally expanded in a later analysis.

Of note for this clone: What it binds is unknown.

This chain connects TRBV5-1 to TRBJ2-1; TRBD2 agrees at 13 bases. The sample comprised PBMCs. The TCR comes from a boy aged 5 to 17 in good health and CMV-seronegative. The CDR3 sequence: CASSSDRTSGGGAYNEQFF. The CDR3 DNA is TGCGCCAGCAGCTCGGACCGGACTAGCGGGGGTGGTGCCTACAATGAGCAGTTCTTC.